The 4 T cell receptor beta chains below all came from one sample that was sequenced in a study of CD8 T cells in ankylosing spondylitis. TCRdb analysed the 5' RACE reads with MiXCR anew, one entry per CDR3 protein. Found here are roughly 90,000 distinct CDR3 sequences, almost 8.5% of them singletons; the top ten hold around a tenth. Sequenced material: blood, either unsorted or a sorted T cell fraction (not recorded which). The receptor set was obtained from a male donor with ankylosing spondylitis or in good health (not recorded which).

This clonotype was seen many times. The CDR3 DNA reads TGTGCCAGCAGCTTATACCTAGCGAGCACCGGGGAGCTGTTTTTT. This codes for CASSLYLASTGELFF. This chain connects TRBV7-8 to TRBJ2-2; the D gene is possibly TRBD2 (6 bases). The V end was cut by 2 bases, the J end by 4 bases, with 11 bases between. The CDR3 runs to 15 residues. The V gene's germline CDR1 is SGHVS and CDR2 FQNEAQ.

This clonotype occurred a few times. The junction shows a germline mismatch at one end, possibly a read error. The chain combines TRBV7-7 with TRBJ2-1; TRBD2 matches at 8 bases. Germline CDR1 SSHAT, CDR2 FNYEAQ (reference sequence). This CDR3 region has 15 residues. The CDR3: CASSDPGLEGNEQFF. The CDR3 DNA follows: TGTGCTAGCAGTGATCCGGGACTAGAAGGGAATGAGCAGTTCTTC.

This chain uses TRBV2 with TRBJ1-4; D is uncertain. V lost 6 bases, J lost 7 bases, and 3 bases lay in between. CDR1 is SNHLY, CDR2 FYNNEI, per germline. CDR3 length: 10 amino acids. This CDR3 is CASSGEKLFF. The CDR3 region has the DNA TGTGCCAGCAGCGGTGAAAAACTGTTTTTT.

This clonotype has a count of ten or more. A read error may account for a junction end that differs from germline. The V and J genes are TRBV20-1 and TRBJ1-2; TRBD1 might be the D (6 bases). Per germline, CDR1 DFQATT and CDR2 SNEGSKA (reference sequence). The CDR3 runs 16 residues. CDR3 coding DNA: TGCAGTGCTAGAGATATGCCGGGGGCGTCTAACAATGGCTACACCTTC. It encodes CSARDMPGASNNGYTF.